This TCR beta chain was identified in a study of OX40 agonist ivuxolimab in advanced cancers. Study overall: Administration of intravenous ivuxolimab to patients occurred every 2 weeks at 0.01 to 10 mg/kg. Study findings and constraints: Among T cells, CD8+ cells averaged more expanded clones than CD4+ cells. At 0.1 to 3.0 mg/kg, CD4+ and CD8+ blood T cells expanded clonally by week 6.

Profiled with immunoSEQ multiplex PCR; TCRdb holds only in-frame clones, not every one. The sample includes approximately 91,000 clones, around 86% of them seen just once. It was autoimmune disease history or systemic immunosuppression that excluded patients. In regard to this clone: Its antigen is currently unknown.

CDR1 and CDR2 from the germline V gene are MGHDK and SYGVNS. The CDR3 has 12 amino acids. The sequencing here drew on CD4+ or CD8+ T cells sorted from blood, taken in a trial of the OX40 agonist ivuxolimab. The chain couples TRBV25-1 to TRBJ1-4; D is unclear. This receptor was identified in an adult with an advanced solid tumor such as melanoma, head and neck, liver or kidney cancer. The CDR3 DNA reads as TGTGCTAGCTGGCTGTTGGGCGAAAAACTGTTTTTT. Translated: CASWLLGEKLFF.